This T cell receptor beta chain was recovered during a study of T-cell reconstitution after alpha-beta-depleted transplantation in children. In this sample, this clonotype turned up many times. Its antigen remains unknown. Study-wide results and caveats: T-cell counts and diversity at one year post-transplant came mainly from newly produced T cells. Alpha-beta T cells about two months after transplant reportedly derived from several hundred expanded graft clones.

V lost 0 bases and J 7 bases, leaving 10 bases between the germline ends. This CDR3 region has 13 residues. Preparing the TCRbeta library involved the use of unique molecular identifiers. MiXCR, run by TCRdb on the PCR reads, gives a single entry per CDR3 protein. In the table there are about 200,000 distinct CDR3 sequences, about 8.2% of which are singletons. V is TRBV12-3 or TRBV12-4 and J is TRBJ2-7; D may be TRBD2 (6 bases). The sample in question was PBMCs, mostly from graft donor cells, obtained 360 days after TCRalphabeta/CD19-depleted stem cell transplant. This TCR was sampled from a male patient under 10 years old who had a stem cell transplant for acute myeloid leukemia, so the T cells may come from the graft donor. DNA of the CDR3: TGTGCCAGCAGTTTAGCCCGGGGAGGAGAGCAGTACGTC. Its protein is CASSLARGGEQYV.